The 29 T cell receptor beta chains below come from one sample, sequenced in a study of CXCR3-negative and CXCR3-positive naive CD8 T cells. Preparation of TRB cDNA libraries relied on 5' RACE carrying UMI labels. One entry per CDR3 protein, without DNA, is what TCRdb gives after re-calling the 5' RACE reads. Across about 56,000 distinct CDR3 sequences, the top ten clones capture under 25% of the sample. Source material: memory CD8+ T cells from blood. These receptors all stem from a human donor in good health. Some clones in this sample may be carry-over from other donors' samples.

This chain uses TRBV28 with TRBJ1-1. This CDR3 comprises 14 residues. Germline CDR1 is MDHEN and CDR2 is SYDVKM. CDR3 amino acids: CASSLDRGDTEAFF. Full variable domain (remainder filled in from reference TRBV28 and TRBJ1-1): DVKVTQSSRYLVKRTGEKVFLECVQDMDHENMFWYRQDPGLGLRLIYFSYDVKMKEKGDIPEGYSVSREKKERFSLILESASTNQTSMYLCASSLDRGDTEAFFGQGTRLTVV.

The V and J genes are TRBV28 and TRBJ2-3. The V gene's germline CDR1 is MDHEN and CDR2 SYDVKM. This CDR3 comprises 15 residues. The CDR3 sequence: CASSIQNVLTDTQYF.

The V call is TRBV20-1, the J call TRBJ1-4. The V gene's germline CDR1 is DFQATT and CDR2 SNEGSKA (reference sequence). The CDR3 covers 16 residues. This CDR3 is CSASVMADATNEKLFF.

The rearrangement links TRBV3-1 to TRBJ2-4. Germline assignment: CDR1 LGHDT and CDR2 YNNKEL (reference sequence). CDR3 length equals 17 residues. The CDR3 here is CASSQDLAGLAKNIQYF.

The V gene is TRBV20-1, the J gene TRBJ1-1. From germline, CDR1 is DFQATT and CDR2 SNEGSKA (reference sequence). The CDR3 extends over 13 amino acids. CDR3 sequence: CSARLAGPTEAFF.

The chain employs TRBV29-1 and TRBJ2-7. The germline V gene encodes CDR1 SQVTM and CDR2 ANQGSEA. The CDR3 consists of 12 residues. The CDR3 here is CSVRHLAHEQYF.

The V and J genes are TRBV3-1 and TRBJ2-1; the TCRdb call, TRBD1, lacks DNA for checking. The CDR3 length is 17 residues. The germline gives CDR1 LGHDT, CDR2 YNNKEL (reference sequence). CDR3 sequence: CASSQDWGGSSYNEQFF.

The chain uses TRBV6-2 or TRBV6-3 and TRBJ2-4; TCRdb returns TRBD1, unconfirmable since there is no DNA. Germline lookup yields CDR1 MNHEY and CDR2 SVGEGT. CDR3 length: 13 amino acids. CDR3 amino acids: CASRRGRKNIQYF.

This chain joins TRBV6-1 and TRBJ1-2. The CDR3 totals 15 residues. The germline V gene has CDR1 MNHNS and CDR2 SASEGT. Here the CDR3 reads CASSEEDGANYGYTF.

The CDR3 loop reads CASIIYGGSHEQFF. This chain joins TRBV5-5 and TRBJ2-1; the TCRdb D gene call, TRBD2, has no DNA to confirm it. Germline lookup yields CDR1 SGHKS and CDR2 YYEKEE (reference sequence). The CDR3 runs to 14 residues.

The V call is TRBV10-2, the J call TRBJ1-1. There are 15 residues in the CDR3. Germline assignment: CDR1 WSHSY and CDR2 SAAADI. CDR3: CASSDVGGINTEAFF.

This clonotype ranks as medium-sized in terms of frequency. The V and J genes are TRBV4-1 and TRBJ2-3. The CDR3 is 15 amino acids. Per germline, CDR1 MGHRA and CDR2 YSYEKL. The CDR3: CASSQEGTITDTQYF.

This CDR3 is CASSLLRERNSPLHF. The genes are TRBV14 and TRBJ1-6; TCRdb's assignment of TRBD1 cannot be checked, as there is no DNA. CDR1 SGHDN and CDR2 FVKESK come from the germline V gene. The CDR3 spans 15 residues.

The chain recombines TRBV4-3 with TRBJ2-7; without DNA, the TCRdb call of TRBD2 cannot be checked. The CDR3 runs 16 residues. Germline CDR1 and CDR2: LGHNA and YSLEER. The CDR3 protein is CASSQDSSGLLGEQYF.

The chain links TRBV12-3 or TRBV12-4 to TRBJ2-1. The CDR3 has 13 residues. CDR3 region: CASSLVRSHEQFF.

V is TRBV5-1 and J is TRBJ2-7. Germline CDR1 is SGHRS and CDR2 is YFSETQ. This CDR3 has 13 amino acids. This CDR3 is CASSETLSYEQYF.

The V and J genes are TRBV28 and TRBJ2-5; absent DNA, TCRdb's TRBD1 call cannot be checked. CDR3 length equals 15 residues. CDR1 is MDHEN, CDR2 SYDVKM, per germline. The CDR3 loop is CASSPGQAIQETQYF. Filled out from reference TRBV28 and TRBJ2-5, the complete variable domain reads DVKVTQSSRYLVKRTGEKVFLECVQDMDHENMFWYRQDPGLGLRLIYFSYDVKMKEKGDIPEGYSVSREKKERFSLILESASTNQTSMYLCASSPGQAIQETQYFGPGTRLLVL.

CDR3 in amino acids: CASSYYTSGFYNEQFF. The gene calls are TRBV6-5 and TRBJ2-1; TCRdb gives TRBD2 as the D gene, but with no DNA this cannot be confirmed. Germline V lookup: CDR1 MNHEY, CDR2 SVGAGI. The CDR3 extends over 16 amino acids.

The rearrangement joins TRBV6-2 or TRBV6-3 to TRBJ2-6. The CDR3 is 15 residues long. The germline V gene has CDR1 MNHEY and CDR2 SVGEGT. The CDR3 loop is CASSPVSSGANVLTF.

The CDR3 protein is CASSLGLAGNPYQETQYF. The chain links TRBV7-8 to TRBJ2-5; TCRdb names TRBD2, which stays unverified in the absence of DNA. This CDR3 region has 18 residues. Germline CDR1 SGHVS, CDR2 FQNEAQ.

The V and J genes are TRBV6-1 and TRBJ1-4; the D gene TCRdb calls, TRBD1, cannot be checked with no DNA. The CDR3 spans 14 residues. Germline V lookup: CDR1 MNHNS, CDR2 SASEGT. CDR3 residues: CASSEGTGPEKLFF.

The chain is built from TRBV29-1 and TRBJ2-1. Germline CDR1 reads SQVTM; CDR2 reads ANQGSEA. The length of the CDR3 is 14 residues. CDR3 residues: CSVESWVDLLREFF.

The V call is TRBV7-8, the J call TRBJ1-1; TCRdb proposes TRBD1, but this gene call is untestable without DNA. Germline CDR1 SGHVS, CDR2 FQNEAQ. CDR3 length: 13 residues. The CDR3 here is CASSLHGGTEAFF.

The chain has TRBV4-3 and TRBJ1-1. This CDR3 has 15 amino acids. Germline V gene data show CDR1 as LGHNA and CDR2 as YSLEER. The CDR3 sequence: CASSLGLDGNTEAFF.

This chain connects TRBV4-3 to TRBJ2-1. The germline V gene encodes CDR1 LGHNA and CDR2 YSLEER. The CDR3 is 16 amino acids. The CDR3 loop reads CASSQVGTATYNEQFF.

CDR3 in amino acids: CASSQGAGVGYTF. This sequence joins TRBV14 and TRBJ1-2; the TCRdb D gene call, TRBD1, has no DNA to confirm it. The V gene's germline CDR1 is SGHDN and CDR2 FVKESK. The CDR3 is made up of 13 amino acids.

The V gene is TRBV29-1, the J gene TRBJ2-7; with no DNA, the TCRdb D assignment of TRBD1 cannot be verified. The CDR3 consists of 14 residues. The germline V gene has CDR1 SQVTM and CDR2 ANQGSEA. CDR3 loop: CSVEDQRTGLEQYF.

The chain employs TRBV28 and TRBJ2-1; with no DNA, the TCRdb D assignment of TRBD1 cannot be verified. The CDR3 totals 13 residues. The germline V gene has CDR1 MDHEN and CDR2 SYDVKM. The CDR3 is CASSLLGGNEQFF.

The chain couples TRBV29-1 to TRBJ2-1. The CDR3 is made up of 15 amino acids. Germline V gene lookup returns CDR1 SQVTM and CDR2 ANQGSEA. The CDR3 loop reads CSVEDLGSSYNEQFF.